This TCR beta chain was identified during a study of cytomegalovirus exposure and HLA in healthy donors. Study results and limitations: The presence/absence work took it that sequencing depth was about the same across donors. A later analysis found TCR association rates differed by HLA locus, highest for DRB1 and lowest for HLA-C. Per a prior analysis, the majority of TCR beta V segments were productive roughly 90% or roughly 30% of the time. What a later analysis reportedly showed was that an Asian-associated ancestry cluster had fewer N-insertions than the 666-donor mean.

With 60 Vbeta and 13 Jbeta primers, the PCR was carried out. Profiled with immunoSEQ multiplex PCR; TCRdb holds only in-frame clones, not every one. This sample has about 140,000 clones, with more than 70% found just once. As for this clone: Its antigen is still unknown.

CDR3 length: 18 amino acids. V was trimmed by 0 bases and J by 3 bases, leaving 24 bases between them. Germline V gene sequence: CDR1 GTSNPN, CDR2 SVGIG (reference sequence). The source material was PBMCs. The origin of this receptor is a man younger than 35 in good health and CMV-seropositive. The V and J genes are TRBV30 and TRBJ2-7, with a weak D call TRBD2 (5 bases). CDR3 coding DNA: TGTGCCTGGAGTGTAGAGGTCGCGAGGGTGGGCGGCGGCTACGAGCAGTACTTC. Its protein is CAWSVEVARVGGGYEQYF.